These T cell receptor beta chains were read from a single sample in a study of a mutant IDH1 vaccine in newly diagnosed glioma. Their antigens are not known. Clones were read by immunoSEQ multiplex PCR, and TCRdb kept only the in-frame ones, dropping some. The table shows about 56,000 clones, with 86% occurring only once. The specimen comprised PBMCs, sampled from a glioma patient whose treatment included an IDH1 peptide vaccine. The receptors originated from a man aged 35-49 years with glioma. CDR3s include the opening cysteine and the closing phenylalanine or tryptophan. A D gene is named only where the DNA matches it firmly. The size of a clone is reported for some rows only, either as once, few or many, or as a class for expanded clones.

D: NA
size: NA
length: 11
V: TRBV27
J: TRBJ2-2
CDR3: CASSFSGELFF
DNA: TGTGCCAGCAGTTTTTCCGGGGAGCTGTTTTTT

D: TRBD1
size: NA
length: 15
V: TRBV2
J: TRBJ2-6
CDR3: CASSRDRPGANVLTF
DNA: TGTGCCAGCAGTCGGGACAGACCTGGGGCCAACGTCCTGACTTTC

D: TRBD1
size: NA
length: 17
V: TRBV15
J: TRBJ1-1
CDR3: CATSRGQGLSMGTEAFF
DNA: TGTGCCACCAGCAGAGGACAGGGGCTCTCTATGGGTACTGAAGCTTTCTTT

D: NA
size: NA
length: 14
V: TRBV6-1
J: TRBJ1-3
CDR3: CASSLLERGNTIYF
DNA: TGTGCCAGTTCTCTTTTGGAGAGAGGAAACACCATATATTTT

D: TRBD1
size: few
length: 15
V: TRBV7-9
J: TRBJ1-5
CDR3: CASSQDRGVPLPQHF
DNA: TGTGCCAGCAGCCAGGACAGGGGGGTACCTCTGCCCCAGCATTTT

D: NA
size: NA
length: 18
V: TRBV28
J: TRBJ2-7
CDR3: CASSPLALLDTSSYEQYF
DNA: TGTGCCAGCAGTCCCCTCGCACTACTAGACACAAGCTCCTACGAGCAGTACTTC

D: NA
size: NA
length: 14
V: TRBV7-2
J: TRBJ2-1
CDR3: CASSFRQSYNEQFF
DNA: TGTGCCAGCAGCTTCAGGCAATCCTACAATGAGCAGTTCTTC

D: NA
size: NA
length: 14
V: TRBV27
J: TRBJ2-6
CDR3: CASSLLSGANVLTF
DNA: TGTGCCAGCAGTTTACTTAGTGGGGCCAACGTCCTGACTTTC

D: TRBD2
size: NA
length: 14
V: TRBV7-9
J: TRBJ2-7
CDR3: CASSLEGSGSKQYF
DNA: TGTGCCAGCAGCTTAGAGGGTAGCGGGAGTAAACAGTACTTC

D: NA
size: NA
length: 15
V: TRBV6-5
J: TRBJ2-1
CDR3: CASSKRQVPYNEQFF
DNA: TGTGCCAGCAGTAAGCGACAGGTACCCTACAATGAGCAGTTCTTC

D: NA
size: NA
length: 14
V: TRBV23-1
J: TRBJ2-5
CDR3: CASSRGTEKETQYF
DNA: TGCGCCAGCAGTCGCGGGACAGAGAAAGAGACCCAGTACTTC

D: NA
size: NA
length: 13
V: TRBV18
J: TRBJ2-7
CDR3: CASSPGMVFEQYF
DNA: TGTGCCAGCTCACCCGGGATGGTCTTTGAGCAGTACTTC

D: NA
size: once
length: 14
V: TRBV2
J: TRBJ2-5
CDR3: CASSEYRIKETQYF
DNA: TGTGCCAGCAGTGAATATCGGATAAAAGAGACCCAGTACTTC

D: NA
size: few
length: 15
V: TRBV5-5
J: TRBJ2-3
CDR3: CASSFSVKLTDTQYF
DNA: TGTGCCAGCAGCTTTTCGGTAAAGCTCACAGATACGCAGTATTTT

D: NA
size: NA
length: 11
V: TRBV20-1
J: TRBJ2-7
CDR3: CSAPTHYEQYF
DNA: TGCAGTGCTCCCACCCATTACGAGCAGTACTTC

D: NA
size: NA
length: 15
V: TRBV11-1
J: TRBJ2-1
CDR3: CASSRISSSYNEQFF
DNA: TGTGCCAGCAGCCGGATCAGTAGCTCCTACAATGAGCAGTTCTTC

D: NA
size: NA
length: 17
V: TRBV19
J: TRBJ2-7
CDR3: CASSQGRERRMTHEQYF
DNA: TGTGCCAGTAGCCAAGGACGGGAAAGACGAATGACCCACGAGCAGTACTTC

D: NA
size: NA
length: 14
V: TRBV28
J: TRBJ2-5
CDR3: CASSRPEGAETQYF
DNA: TGTGCCAGCAGCCGCCCGGAGGGGGCGGAGACCCAGTACTTC

D: TRBD2
size: NA
length: 17
V: TRBV7-9
J: TRBJ2-5
CDR3: CASSPDRRGGLAETQYF
DNA: TGTGCCAGCAGCCCAGACCGTCGCGGGGGGCTTGCAGAGACCCAGTACTTC

D: TRBD1
size: once
length: 14
V: TRBV29-1
J: TRBJ2-1
CDR3: CSVSRDRDYNEQFF
DNA: TGCAGCGTTAGCCGGGACAGGGACTACAATGAGCAGTTCTTC

D: TRBD1
size: NA
length: 13
V: TRBV19
J: TRBJ1-5
CDR3: CASSARQGQPQHF
DNA: TGTGCCAGTAGTGCCCGACAGGGCCAGCCCCAGCATTTT

D: TRBD1
size: once
length: 12
V: TRBV5-1
J: TRBJ2-7
CDR3: CASSADRDEQYF
DNA: TGCGCCAGCAGCGCGGACAGGGACGAGCAGTACTTC

D: NA
size: NA
length: 13
V: TRBV7-6
J: TRBJ2-7
CDR3: CASSPHAGNEQYF
DNA: TGTGCCAGCAGCCCACACGCAGGGAACGAGCAGTACTTC

D: NA
size: NA
length: 15
V: TRBV6-5
J: TRBJ1-5
CDR3: CASSRTVYSNQPQHF
DNA: TGTGCCAGCAGCAGGACAGTTTATAGCAATCAGCCCCAGCATTTT

D: TRBD2
size: NA
length: 15
V: TRBV7-6
J: TRBJ2-3
CDR3: CASSLVTTSGFPQYF
DNA: TGTGCCAGCAGCTTAGTTACGACTAGCGGGTTCCCGCAGTATTTT

D: TRBD1
size: NA
length: 12
V: TRBV19
J: TRBJ1-1
CDR3: CASGRGDTEAFF
DNA: TGTGCCAGTGGCAGGGGGGACACTGAAGCTTTCTTT

D: TRBD1
size: NA
length: 18
V: TRBV4-1
J: TRBJ1-1
CDR3: CASRLGQGAGSGLTEAFF
DNA: TGCGCCAGCAGACTGGGACAGGGGGCTGGAAGCGGTCTGACTGAAGCTTTCTTT

D: TRBD2
size: NA
length: 14
V: TRBV7-2
J: TRBJ2-7
CDR3: CASSLVAGEYEQYF
DNA: TGTGCCAGCAGCTTAGTGGCGGGGGAGTACGAGCAGTACTTC

D: NA
size: NA
length: 15
V: TRBV10-3
J: TRBJ1-5
CDR3: CAISESRGADQPQHF
DNA: TGTGCCATCAGTGAGTCGAGGGGGGCGGATCAGCCCCAGCATTTT

D: NA
size: NA
length: 13
V: TRBV5-5
J: TRBJ1-5
CDR3: CASSLGVSQPQHF
DNA: TGTGCCAGCAGCTTGGGTGTAAGTCAGCCCCAGCATTTT

D: TRBD2
size: NA
length: 16
V: TRBV4-3
J: TRBJ2-5
CDR3: CASSLSLAGEGETQYF
DNA: TGCGCCAGCAGCCTATCTCTAGCGGGAGAAGGGGAGACCCAGTACTTC

D: NA
size: NA
length: 13
V: TRBV2
J: TRBJ1-4
CDR3: CATRRGTNEKLFF
DNA: TGTGCCACCCGGAGGGGCACTAATGAAAAACTGTTTTTT

D: TRBD1
size: NA
length: 11
V: TRBV20-1
J: TRBJ1-2
CDR3: CSARTGGGYTF
DNA: TGCAGTGCGAGAACAGGGGGAGGCTACACCTTC